The source of this T cell receptor (beta chain) is a study of OX40 agonist ivuxolimab in advanced cancers. Study-level points and caveats: Antigen targets of the expanded peripheral T cells went undetermined.

As for this clone: Its matching antigen is unknown.

Produced via immunoSEQ multiplex PCR; TCRdb's table is partial and in-frame only. The sample carries around 84,000 clones, 85% to 95% recorded once. The germline gives CDR1 SGHTS, CDR2 YDEGEE. V gave up 0 bases and J gave up 6 bases; unmatched junction bases: 11. The CDR3 extends over 16 amino acids. This TCR was sampled from an adult with an advanced solid tumor such as melanoma, head and neck, liver or kidney cancer. The sample here was CD4+ or CD8+ T cells sorted from blood, taken in a trial of the OX40 agonist ivuxolimab. The chain is built from TRBV5-8 and TRBJ2-7, with TRBD1 matching 8 bases. The CDR3 nucleotides are TGTGCCAGCAGCTTGGTTACCTGGACAGGGCCGGGCGAGCAGTACTTC. Encoded protein: CASSLVTWTGPGEQYF. The full variable domain, with the rest looked up from reference TRBV5-8 and TRBJ2-7, is EAGVTQSPTHLIKTRGQQATLRCSPISGHTSVYWYQQALGLGLQFLLWYDEGEERNRGNFPPRFSGRQFPNYSSELNVNALELEDSALYLCASSLVTWTGPGEQYFGPGTRLTVT.